This TCR beta chain was retrieved from a study of blood T cell repertoires in COVID-19. Study in general: Specimens from acute and convalescent COVID-19 originated in the United States, Italy and Spain. In each case, the material was cDNA or gDNA derived from T cells, B-cell-depleted T cells, or PBMCs.

The CDR3 is 15 residues long. After removal of 0 bases from V and 5 bases from J, the junction contained 4 bases not matched to a gene. Germline V gives CDR1 LGHNA, CDR2 YNFKEQ. In the source study's methods: It was from reference gene primer amplification that nucleated cell counts were estimated. Assay used: immunoSEQ multiplex PCR; TCRdb lists only in-frame clones, some missing. The DNA gave D and trimming, while V, J and clone size come from that table. The sample includes under 250,000 clones, 85% of them seen just once. The specimen was peripheral blood. This chain connects TRBV4-2 to TRBJ1-5; 7 nucleotides match TRBD1. This clonotype was sampled from a woman aged 60-75 years with active or convalescent COVID-19. The CDR3 nucleotides read TGTGCCAGCAGCCAAGATGGCCAGGGGGATCAGCCCCAGCATTTT. Amino acids: CASSQDGQGDQPQHF.